Below are 12 T cell receptor beta chains sequenced from a single sample in a study of T cells in Graves' hyperthyroidism and ophthalmopathy. From RNA transcripts, TCR beta CDR3 regions were amplified. HTBI primers were the set used in a first-round RT-PCR of the TCR CDR3. TCRdb passed the multiplex PCR reads through MiXCR, listing each CDR3 protein once. The sample lists 600,000 to 750,000 distinct CDR3 sequences, roughly 17% occurring once. Input material: blood. These receptors were obtained from a man aged 45-60 years with Graves' hyperthyroidism.

A remark on this clonotype: A much larger clone lies a single base off, so this may be a read error. The chain couples TRBV28 to TRBJ1-1; 7 bases align to TRBD1. The CDR3 is 18 amino acids. The V segment lost 1 base and the J segment 6 bases; nucleotides outside the gene matches: 17. Germline V gene sequence: CDR1 MDHEN, CDR2 SYDVKM. CDR3 sequence reads: CASSLFRFGTEDDAEAFF. For the CDR3, the DNA is TGTGCCAGCAGTTTATTCCGTTTCGGGACAGAGGACGACGCTGAAGCTTTCTTT.

There are many counts of this clonotype. This chain connects TRBV28 to TRBJ1-1; no definite D call. CDR1 and CDR2 from the germline V gene are MDHEN and SYDVKM. Trimming removed 8 bases from V and 1 base from J, with 11 bases in between. The CDR3 runs 13 residues. CDR3 nucleotide sequence: TGTGCCAGCCTTAGGCGGACGAACACTGAAGCTTTCTTT. Translating it yields CASLRRTNTEAFF.

This CDR3 is CASSLWGLAGEGSSTDTQYF. CDR3 coding DNA: TGTGCCAGCAGCTTGTGGGGACTAGCGGGAGAGGGATCGAGCACAGATACGCAGTATTTT. This chain uses TRBV7-9 with TRBJ2-3, with TRBD2 matching 14 bases. The germline V gene encodes CDR1 SEHNR and CDR2 FQNEAQ (reference sequence). V dropped 3 bases and J dropped 0; count of bases not matched to a gene: 11. The CDR3 extends over 20 amino acids.

This clonotype was seen a few times. The rearrangement links TRBV11-2 to TRBJ1-3; 7 nucleotides agree with TRBD1. The junction had 8 bases not matched to a gene; V was cut back by 3 bases and J by 0 bases. This CDR3 region has 17 residues. The germline CDR1 and CDR2 sequences are SGHAT and FQNNGV. Here the CDR3 reads CASSLTGTEYSGNTIYF. CDR3 DNA sequence: TGTGCCAGCAGCTTGACAGGGACTGAATACTCTGGAAACACCATATATTTT.

This clonotype was recorded many times. The chain has TRBV12-3 or TRBV12-4 and TRBJ1-4, with D hard to call. Trimming took off 3 bases at V and 8 bases at J, with 7 bases between the two ends. The CDR3 length is 12 residues. The CDR3 DNA reads as TGTGCCAGCAGTTTCGCCAGGGAAAAACTGTTTTTT. Encoded protein: CASSFAREKLFF.

The V call is TRBV19, the J call TRBJ2-7, with no clear D. V was trimmed by 0 bases and J by 6 bases, leaving 12 bases between them. The germline V gene encodes CDR1 LNHDA and CDR2 SQIVND (reference sequence). The CDR3 has 14 residues. The CDR3: CASSIESLKAEQYF. The CDR3 DNA reads TGTGCCAGTAGTATAGAGTCACTGAAGGCCGAGCAGTACTTC.

To note about this clonotype: One end of the junction varies from germline; a read error may be responsible. The V gene is TRBV12-3 or TRBV12-4, the J gene TRBJ1-5; a weak D match, TRBD1 (6 bases). CDR3 length: 16 residues. CDR3 coding DNA: TGTGCCAGCTGCGCGGGACCAGGGGCCACCAGTCAGCCCCGGCATTTT. Translating it yields CASCAGPGATSQPRHF.

Many counts were recorded for this clonotype. The rearrangement uses TRBV11-2 and TRBJ2-7; 9 bases fit TRBD2. CDR1 SGHAT and CDR2 FQNNGV come from the germline V gene. V was pared by 10 bases and J by 2 bases, with 9 bases of the junction left unmatched. This CDR3 has 14 residues. In DNA, the CDR3 is TGTGCCACCCTCCAGACTAGCGGACCCTACGAGCAGTACTTC. It specifies CATLQTSGPYEQYF.

This clonotype was picked up a small number of times. The chain combines TRBV10-2 with TRBJ2-1, with D unresolved. This CDR3 has 13 residues. V lost 2 bases and J 4 bases, leaving 6 bases between the germline ends. Germline values: CDR1 WSHSY, CDR2 SAAADI. The CDR3 here is CASSEIEYNEQFF. In nucleotides, the CDR3 is TGCGCCAGCAGTGAGATAGAGTACAATGAGCAGTTCTTC.

At least ten counts were recorded for this clonotype. The V call is TRBV19, the J call TRBJ2-1; D remains ambiguous. The V gene's germline CDR1 is LNHDA and CDR2 SQIVND (reference sequence). V was pared by 3 bases and J by 0 bases, with 3 bases between. This CDR3 spans 13 amino acids. The chain's CDR3 is CASSITSYNEQFF. The CDR3 bases are TGTGCCAGTAGTATTACCTCCTACAATGAGCAGTTCTTC.

The table lists this clonotype with a count of one. The chain links TRBV4-3 to TRBJ2-2; tentative D call: TRBD2 (6 bases). Germline CDR1 LGHNA, CDR2 YSLEER. CDR3 length: 17 amino acids. V lost 1 base to trimming and J lost 4 bases, with 16 bases between them. The DNA of the CDR3 is TGCGCCAGCAGCCAAGCGTGGGGGAGGCTGGGCACCGGGGAGCTGTTTTTT. Translating it yields CASSQAWGRLGTGELFF.

V is TRBV28 and J is TRBJ2-3, with 8 bases fitting TRBD1. The CDR3 length is 17 residues. Unmatched junction bases numbered 14, after V lost 3 bases and J lost 6 bases. The germline V gene encodes CDR1 MDHEN and CDR2 SYDVKM. CDR3 in amino acids: CASSFLPGQAYVDTQYF. In nucleotides, the CDR3 is TGTGCCAGCAGTTTTCTTCCGGGACAGGCCTACGTGGATACGCAGTATTTT.